This TCR beta chain stems from a study of cytomegalovirus exposure and HLA in healthy donors. Study-level background: Findings of an earlier analysis included about 120 million unique TCR beta sequences from roughly 200 million T cells.

Use of 60 Vbeta and 13 Jbeta primers characterized the PCR. Method: immunoSEQ multiplex PCR; TCRdb's copy keeps in-frame clones and lacks some. The sample consists of under 300,000 clones, about 80% of them appearing once. Study-wide findings and caveats: Some public TCRs appeared in many individuals, while most sequences were rare.

Note on this clone: Antigen: not known.

This CDR3 comprises 13 residues. CDR1 WNHNN and CDR2 SYGVQD come from the germline V gene (reference sequence). V was cut by 4 bases and J by 2 bases, with 6 bases left in between. The chain links TRBV10-1 to TRBJ2-1; D is unresolved. The source is a woman aged 60-75 years in good health and CMV-seropositive. The sample taken for sequencing was PBMCs. CDR3 sequence: CASSAYTYNEQFF. DNA of the CDR3: TGCGCCAGCAGTGCTTACACCTACAATGAGCAGTTCTTC.